Listed here are 20 T cell receptor beta chains from one sample, sequenced in a study of blood T cell repertoires in COVID-19. Sequencing used immunoSEQ multiplex PCR; TCRdb keeps in-frame clones, though not all of them. This sample has some 300,000 clones, with 86% found just once. The specimen was peripheral blood. The receptors here all came from a woman aged 70-85 years with COVID-19, enrolled during active disease.

This clone was counted between two and nine times. J is TRBJ2-1 and V is TRBV19, with 15 bases aligning to TRBD2. The germline V gene has CDR1 LNHDA and CDR2 SQIVND (reference sequence). The CDR3 is 15 amino acids. Trimming took 5 bases from V and 5 from J; bases not matched to a gene: 1. In DNA form, the CDR3 reads TGTGCCAGTAGTGGACTAGCGGGGGGGGACAATGAGCAGTTCTTC. This translates into CASSGLAGGDNEQFF.

This chain joins TRBV2 and TRBJ1-5; maybe TRBD1 (6 bases). Germline CDR1 is SNHLY and CDR2 is FYNNEI. The CDR3 totals 18 residues. V was trimmed by 2 bases and J by 9 bases, leaving 26 bases between them. The CDR3 bases are TGTGCCAGCAGTGAAACCCTCGGGGACACCAGTAGAAGATGGCCCCAGCATTTT. It is translated as CASSETLGDTSRRWPQHF.

The chain recombines TRBV5-1 with TRBJ1-4, with 9 bases fitting TRBD1. The CDR3 runs to 18 residues. CDR1 is SGHRS, CDR2 YFSETQ, per germline. V was clipped by 4 bases and J by 0 bases; unmatched bases: 10. The DNA of the CDR3 is TGCGCCAGCAGCCGAGTGGGACAGGGAGTTGCAACTAATGAAAAACTGTTTTTT. Amino acid sequence: CASSRVGQGVATNEKLFF.

V is TRBV3-1 (or the pseudogene TRBV3-2) and J is TRBJ2-3, with unresolved D. The germline V gene has CDR1 LGHDT and CDR2 YNNKEL (reference sequence). This CDR3 comprises 12 residues. Trimming cost V 4 bases and J 4 bases, with 6 bases left between them. The CDR3 protein is CASSLYSDTQYF. DNA of the CDR3: TGTGCCAGCAGCCTGTACTCAGATACGCAGTATTTT.

This clone was seen just once. The V call is TRBV18, the J call TRBJ1-1; D perhaps matches TRBD1 (5 bases). This CDR3 has 14 amino acids. The germline V gene encodes CDR1 KGHSH and CDR2 LQKENI. The V gene lost 5 bases and the J gene lost 6 bases, with 16 bases spanning the gap. The CDR3 reads CASSAGNTDAEAFF. The DNA of the CDR3 is TGTGCCAGCTCAGCAGGGAACACGGACGCTGAAGCTTTCTTT.

The chain joins TRBV3-1 (or the pseudogene TRBV3-2) to TRBJ1-4; 7 bases match TRBD1. Germline V lookup: CDR1 LGHDT, CDR2 YNNKEL (reference sequence). Germline trimming cut 4 bases from V and 9 bases from J; bases unmatched to any gene: 5. The CDR3 length is 13 residues. CDR3 in amino acids: CASSLRDSQKLFF. CDR3 nucleotides: TGTGCCAGCAGCCTCCGGGACAGTCAAAAACTGTTTTTT.

This rearrangement joins TRBV6-5 to TRBJ1-1; 9 bases fit TRBD1. After removal of 0 bases from V and 1 base from J, the junction contained 3 bases not matched to a gene. Germline loops: CDR1 MNHEY, CDR2 SVGAGI. There are 16 residues in the CDR3. The CDR3 sequence is CASSYSQGAGNTEAFF. CDR3 coding DNA: TGTGCCAGCAGTTACTCACAGGGGGCCGGGAACACTGAAGCTTTCTTT.

The V and J genes are TRBV7-9 and TRBJ2-5, with TRBD1 matching over 8 bases. J gave up 3 bases and V 11 bases, and 2 bases lay outside the gene matches. Germline values: CDR1 SEHNR, CDR2 FQNEAQ (reference sequence). This CDR3 has 11 residues. The CDR3 bases are TGTGCCTCGACAGGGGAAGAGACCCAGTACTTC. As protein: CASTGEETQYF.

This chain uses TRBV5-6 with TRBJ2-5, with TRBD2 matching 8 bases. The CDR3 contains 13 residues. V gave up 3 bases and J gave up 9 bases; unmatched junction bases: 7. Germline values: CDR1 SGHDT, CDR2 YYEEEE. CDR3 bases: TGTGCCAGCAGCTCCGGGGGGGCCACTGCCCAGTACTTC. It is translated as CASSSGGATAQYF.

The genes are TRBV27 and TRBJ2-5; 9 bases fit TRBD1. Per the germline V gene, CDR1 is MNHEY and CDR2 is SMNVEV (reference sequence). V shed 3 bases and J 5 bases; nucleotides not matched to a gene: 7. This CDR3 spans 15 amino acids. CDR3 protein: CASSFHNRGRETQYF. As DNA, the CDR3 is TGTGCCAGCAGTTTTCACAACAGGGGGCGGGAGACCCAGTACTTC.

This clone has just a few counts. V and J are TRBV10-3 and TRBJ2-2; 8 nucleotides match TRBD2. Germline CDR1 ENHRY, CDR2 SYGVKD. V shed 2 bases and J 5 bases; nucleotides not matched to a gene: 25. The CDR3 contains 22 residues. For the CDR3, the DNA is TGTGCCATCAGTGAGGGCCCTGAGCGGGGGCCCGCCGTATCCAATCCTACCGGGGAGCTGTTTTTT. Translated, it gives CAISEGPERGPAVSNPTGELFF.

The chain employs TRBV6-5 and TRBJ2-7, with D perhaps matching TRBD1 (6 bases). CDR3 length equals 14 residues. Germline values: CDR1 MNHEY, CDR2 SVGAGI. The germline V and J ends were trimmed by 6 bases and 3 bases, with 15 bases remaining between them. The CDR3 is CASSPGTSIYEQYF. For the CDR3, the DNA is TGTGCCAGCAGCCCCGGGACATCAATCTACGAGCAGTACTTC.

The V and J genes are TRBV18 and TRBJ1-4, with 7 bases aligning to TRBD1. V trimming: 5 bases; J trimming: 6 bases; junction bases outside the gene matches: 3. The germline gives CDR1 KGHSH, CDR2 LQKENI. This CDR3 has 13 residues. CDR3 residues: CASSRGTDEKLFF. Here the CDR3 DNA reads TGTGCCAGCTCAAGAGGGACAGATGAAAAACTGTTTTTT.

This clone was seen at least ten times. This chain uses TRBV28 with TRBJ2-3; 9 bases match TRBD1. CDR1 is MDHEN and CDR2 is SYDVKM in the germline V gene. The V segment lost 7 bases and the J segment 3 bases; nucleotides outside the gene matches: 8. CDR3 length equals 15 residues. CDR3 DNA: TGTGCCAGCACCCTGGGACAGGGAAGGACAGATACGCAGTATTTT. Encoded protein: CASTLGQGRTDTQYF.

This chain uses TRBV9 with TRBJ2-3; 10 bases match TRBD2. This CDR3 has 16 amino acids. J was trimmed by 2 bases and V by 2 bases; bases with no gene match: 5. In germline, CDR1 is SGDLS, CDR2 YYNGEE. CDR3 sequence (DNA): TGTGCCAGCAGCGTGAGCGGGGGGGGATTCACAGATACGCAGTATTTT. Translation: CASSVSGGGFTDTQYF. Based on the CDR3 plus reference TRBV9 and TRBJ2-3, the full variable domain is DSGVTQTPKHLITATGQRVTLRCSPRSGDLSVYWYQQSLDQGLQFLIQYYNGEERAKGNILERFSAQQFPDLHSELNLSSLELGDSALYFCASSVSGGGFTDTQYFGPGTRLTVL.

The rearrangement links TRBV7-6 to TRBJ2-6, with D possibly being TRBD2 (6 bases). Trimming removed 4 bases at V and 1 base at J, with 11 bases between. Germline V gives CDR1 SGHVS, CDR2 FNYEAQ. The CDR3 runs 16 residues. CDR3 loop: CASSSTAGSGANVLTF. The CDR3 region has the DNA TGTGCCAGCAGCTCCACGGCGGGGTCTGGGGCCAACGTCCTGACTTTC.

This clone was observed once. The rearrangement links TRBV27 to TRBJ1-6; TRBD1 matches at 7 bases. Per the germline V gene, CDR1 is MNHEY and CDR2 is SMNVEV (reference sequence). The CDR3 is 15 amino acids. With 6 bases clipped from V and 2 bases from J, the junction kept 4 bases outside the gene matches. The CDR3 loop reads CASRARGTYNSPLHF. Written as DNA, the CDR3 is TGTGCCAGCAGGGCCAGGGGGACCTATAATTCACCCCTCCACTTT.

The chain joins TRBV9 to TRBJ2-1, with 8 bases aligning to TRBD2. This CDR3 is 16 amino acids long. V shed 1 base and J 5 bases; nucleotides not matched to a gene: 8. Germline CDR1 SGDLS, CDR2 YYNGEE. CDR3 protein: CASSVIGLAAHNEQFF. CDR3 bases: TGTGCCAGCAGCGTAATCGGACTAGCTGCCCACAATGAGCAGTTCTTC.

This sequence joins TRBV5-1 and TRBJ1-1, with unresolved D. The CDR3 spans 15 residues. V dropped 1 base and J dropped 1 base, with 11 bases sitting between them. In germline, CDR1 is SGHRS, CDR2 YFSETQ. The CDR3 sequence is CASSLKLTPNTEAFF. CDR3 in DNA: TGCGCCAGCAGCTTGAAATTAACACCGAACACTGAAGCTTTCTTT.

The chain combines TRBV12-3 or TRBV12-4 with TRBJ1-1; D is undetermined. The CDR3 length is 13 residues. V was clipped by 2 bases and J by 1 base, with 5 bases between them. The CDR3 nucleotides read TGTGCCAGCAGTTTAAGAGGGAACACTGAAGCTTTCTTT. Residues: CASSLRGNTEAFF.